Following are 8 T cell receptor beta chains from one sample sequenced in a study of blood T cells in healthy people across ages. Alongside a J-beta primer mix, a sample-barcoded 5' primer served in a second PCR lasting about 7 to 12 cycles. TCRdb called the 5' RACE reads again in MiXCR, with one record for every CDR3 protein. The data show 1 million or so distinct CDR3 sequences, less than 50% seen once. The sample consisted of blood. The receptor set was obtained from a woman in her fifties or sixties in good health.

The genes are TRBV5-1 and TRBJ1-5; no clear D gene. CDR1 and CDR2 (germline): SGHRS, YFSETQ. The ends were cut back, 6 bases at V and 2 bases at J, with 6 bases in the middle. This CDR3 spans 12 amino acids. The CDR3 nucleotides are TGCGCCAGCATCGGCGGCAATCAGCCCCAGCATTTT. It encodes CASIGGNQPQHF.

This clonotype was seen a single time. The V call is TRBV29-1, the J call TRBJ1-2, with 7 bases that match TRBD1. V gave up 5 bases and J gave up 1 base; unmatched junction bases: 7. The CDR3 spans 14 residues. Germline V gene sequence: CDR1 SQVTM, CDR2 ANQGSEA. Written as DNA, the CDR3 is TGCAGCGTTTCCGAAGGGGGCGATAACTATGGCTACACCTTC. Translation: CSVSEGGDNYGYTF.

This chain connects TRBV4-1 to TRBJ2-7, with D uncertain. CDR1 MGHRA and CDR2 YSYEKL come from the germline V gene. Trimming left V 0 bases short and J 5 bases short, with 20 bases between. The CDR3 runs 17 residues. CDR3 sequence: CASSQEPYGDAGHEQYF. Written as DNA, the CDR3 is TGCGCCAGCAGCCAAGAGCCCTATGGAGATGCCGGCCACGAGCAGTACTTC.

The table lists this clonotype with a count of one. The V and J genes are TRBV27 and TRBJ2-1; tentatively, D is TRBD2 (5 bases). Trimming took 5 bases from V and 8 from J, leaving 22 bases between them. The germline gives CDR1 MNHEY, CDR2 SMNVEV (reference sequence). The CDR3 spans 16 residues. CDR3 protein: CASSPTGGPAVDEQFF. CDR3 DNA sequence: TGTGCCAGCAGTCCAACGGGCGGGCCGGCGGTCGATGAGCAGTTCTTC.

The V and J genes are TRBV4-1 and TRBJ2-4; 9 nucleotides align to TRBD2. The length of the CDR3 is 19 residues. V dropped 1 base and J dropped 1; count of bases not matched to a gene: 11. In germline, CDR1 is MGHRA, CDR2 YSYEKL. The CDR3 DNA reads TGCGCCAGCAGCCAAGTTGTAGCGGGAGTATGGAGGGCCAAAAACATTCAGTACTTC. It codes for CASSQVVAGVWRAKNIQYF.

This clonotype appeared a few times. J is TRBJ1-1 and V is TRBV10-3; tentatively, D is TRBD1 (6 bases). This CDR3 comprises 13 residues. CDR1 and CDR2 from the germline V gene are ENHRY and SYGVKD. The V end was cut by 5 bases, the J end by 5 bases, with 12 bases between. The CDR3 DNA reads TGTGCCATCAGTATTCGGGGGCAAACTGAAGCTTTCTTT. The encoded protein is CAISIRGQTEAFF.

The chain couples TRBV28 to TRBJ1-2, with D possibly matching TRBD1 (6 bases). The CDR3 covers 10 residues. V shed 10 bases and J shed 8 bases, with 11 bases lying between them. Germline V lookup: CDR1 MDHEN, CDR2 SYDVKM. CDR3 sequence (DNA): TGTGCCACTCACAGGGCGGGCTACACCTTC. Its protein product is CATHRAGYTF.

The V call is TRBV15, the J call TRBJ2-3; D gene ambiguous. Germline V gene sequence: CDR1 LNHNV, CDR2 YYDKDF (reference sequence). V dropped 5 bases and J dropped 1 base, with 4 bases sitting between them. The length of the CDR3 is 12 residues. DNA of the CDR3: TGTGCCACCAGCTCCCGCACAGATACGCAGTATTTT. Translation gives CATSSRTDTQYF.